This TCR beta chain appears in the sequencing data of a study of technical replicates of blood from a handful of donors. The V and J ends lost 6 bases and 0 bases respectively, with 13 bases between them. Germline CDR1 reads WNHNN; CDR2 reads SYGVQD (reference sequence). CDR3 size: 15 residues. The assay was immunoSEQ multiplex PCR, and TCRdb's table has in-frame clones only and misses some. The sample lists about 97,000 clones; roughly 94% were seen once. This receptor was taken from a human donor in good health. The rearrangement uses TRBV10-1 and TRBJ2-3, with D possibly TRBD2 on 6 matching bases. Sequencing was carried out using T cells isolated from PBMCs. The DNA of the CDR3 is TGCGCCAGCAGCCCTAGCGCTTTGAGCACAGATACGCAGTATTTT. Amino acid sequence: CASSPSALSTDTQYF.